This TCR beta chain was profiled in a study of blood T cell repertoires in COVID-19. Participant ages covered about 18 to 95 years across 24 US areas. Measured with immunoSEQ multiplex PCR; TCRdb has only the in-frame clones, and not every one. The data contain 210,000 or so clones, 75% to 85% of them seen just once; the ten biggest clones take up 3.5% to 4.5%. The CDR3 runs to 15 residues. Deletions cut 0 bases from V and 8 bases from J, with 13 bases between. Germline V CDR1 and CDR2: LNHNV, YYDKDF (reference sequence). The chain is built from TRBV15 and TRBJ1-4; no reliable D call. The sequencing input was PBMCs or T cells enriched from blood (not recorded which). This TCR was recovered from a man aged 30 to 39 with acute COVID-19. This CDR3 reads CATSRDRAGTEKLFF. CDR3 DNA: TGTGCCACCAGCAGAGATCGGGCGGGTACGGAAAAACTGTTTTTT.